This TCR beta chain was found in a study of blood T cell repertoires in COVID-19. Overall study context: Nucleic acid was either cDNA or gDNA, and it came from T cells, B-cell-depleted T cells, or PBMCs.

In the authors' workflow: Reference gene primers were amplified, and this amplification served to estimate nucleated cell counts. The repertoire was sequenced with immunoSEQ multiplex PCR; TCRdb's copy has only in-frame clones and lacks some. V and J calls and clone size come straight from that table; D and trimming were deduced from the DNA. This table holds a few hundred thousand clones, about 86% found once. The germline CDR1 and CDR2 sequences are ENHRY and SYGVKD. The length of the CDR3 is 14 residues. The germline V and J ends were trimmed by 10 bases and 3 bases, with 18 bases remaining between them.

The chain links TRBV10-3 to TRBJ1-2; D unclear. This receptor was taken from a person in their 70s with COVID-19, enrolled during active disease. Sequences were obtained from peripheral blood. The CDR3 is CATPRIDEDYGYTF. CDR3 nucleotide sequence: TGTGCCACACCCAGGATCGACGAAGACTATGGCTACACCTTC.